What follows describes a single T cell receptor (beta chain). Its binding antigen is unknown. No base-level quality is on record; no much larger clone is a single base apart. This entry belongs to a study of cytomegalovirus exposure and HLA in healthy donors (dated by TCRdb to the late 2010s). The study in broad terms: An earlier analysis of a few hundred of the donors reported 276 Gb of sequence data and around 120 million unique TCR beta sequences obtained from about 170 million T cells. Five DR-DQ haplotypes were treated as single units for association and clustering because of strong linkage in the cohort. Using immunosequencing, the study profiled T cell repertoires from fewer than 850 subjects and related those repertoires to cytomegalovirus serostatus. Of the roughly 420 genotyped donors, 80% to 90% were placed in the genetic ancestry cluster associated with self-reported Caucasian donors. An earlier analysis of fewer than 700 of the donors applied high-throughput TCR beta sequencing to assess whether each TCR beta V gene segment acted as functional or pseudogenic. Besides the first cohort of about 730 subjects, a separate validation cohort made up of 120 different subjects was used. An early release covering around 630 HLA-typed donors comprised roughly 300 gigabases of sequencing data and around 86 million unique TCR sequences. On average, around 240,000 unique TCR beta nucleotide sequences were sequenced per donor among about 400 genotyped donors of the cohort, with roughly 18% of those sequences being non-productive. The study combined high-throughput TCR immunosequencing, statistical association of individual TCRs with disease status, and machine learning to predict cytomegalovirus infection status. A later analysis re-examined previously published TCR beta repertoires from more than 650 donors and added high-resolution HLA genotyping to investigate patterns of TCR occurrence. The study aimed to test whether cataloging public T cell receptors could reveal signatures of past pathogen exposure. In the later analysis, no new phenotypic data were used to find candidate immune exposures; instead, reliance was placed on TCR beta sequences and their occurrence across donors. A later genetic analysis took genome-wide SNP genotypes for about 65% of the 666 donors and used that subset as a discovery cohort. All discovery cohort repertoires had been generated on a single sequencing platform. HLA typing covered class I and class II loci at four-digit resolution. Donor age, sex, ethnicity and CMV serostatus were collected together with the repertoire data. The number of typed donors differed by locus: roughly 629-640 for A, B, C, DRB1 and DQB1; approximately 520 for DQA1; 606 for DPA1; and some 470 for DPB1. What the study reported, not specific to this receptor: A further reported finding was that TCR beta sequences accurately predicted the HLA-A and HLA-B alleles for most subjects in the first cohort. In a later analysis, HLA-associated TCR beta chains showed more clonal expansion and lower generation probabilities than non-associated chains that were equally common. Strong co-occurrence of HLA alleles, especially DR and DQ, made assigning TCR associations to individual alleles difficult. A later analysis reported that several top co-occurrence clusters appeared linked to parvovirus B19, influenza, CMV and Epstein-Barr virus. Correlated functional status among segregating V segments might reflect linkage disequilibrium, but an unknown experimental factor could not be ruled out. Across donors, most TCR sequences were observed very rarely, whereas some public TCRs were present in many individuals. In both the original and validation cohorts, the classifier was reported to diagnose cytomegalovirus status with high specificity and sensitivity. V-gene and J-gene trimming of TCR beta chains was associated with a missense DCLRE1C variant in a later genetic analysis, and the association was replicated in an independent cohort. Because some donors lacked HLA typing at each locus, the association tests relied only on the typed subset. The sequencing pipeline was judged likely to have produced a cluster of highly shared sequence variants as a technical artifact. It was suggested by the authors that the approach could potentially be generalized to other disease states and immunological phenotypes. The earlier analysis of about 600 of the donors excluded 15 to 20 rarely observed V segments, including chromosome 9 orphons, because counts were too low. According to a later genetic analysis, donors in an Asian-associated ancestry cluster had fewer N-insertions in productive TCRs than the approximately 710-donor mean. In the study, some 160 TCR beta chains were listed as associated with cytomegalovirus. According to a later analysis, most CMV-associated TCR beta chains appeared to be HLA-restricted, and the HLA associations seemed to be driven largely by CMV exposure. Presence/absence analyses assumed roughly uniform sequencing depth across donors, an assumption that may not hold. Immune exposure information for the cohort was limited to CMV serostatus. In an earlier analysis of around 600 of the donors, most TCR beta V segments appeared in productive rearrangements about 87% or about 30% of the time, broadly matching IMGT annotations. In a later analysis, TCR association rates were found to vary across HLA loci, with the most associated TCRs seen for DRB1 alleles and the fewest for HLA-C alleles. In vitro tests confirmed that a few of the cytomegalovirus-associated TCR beta chains recognize cytomegalovirus antigens. A later analysis associated about 17,000 TCR beta sequences with specific HLA alleles at a false discovery rate of 0.05. The cohort was sequenced for TCR beta chains only, and without alpha or paired-chain data the features that could be detected were limited. Some IMGT-functional V segments, including TRBV6-2 and TRBV6-3, could not be distinguished by the 87-base-pair reads and were therefore excluded.

The cohort was made up of 666 healthy bone marrow donors. Cohort members were all nominally healthy when sampled, although unrecorded immune exposures were likely present. The donor tested CMV seronegative, placing the donor among the 352 seronegative members of the cohort. Every donor gave a peripheral blood sample, and the peripheral blood mononuclear cells from that sample were used for TCR beta sequencing. The Qiagen DNeasy Blood Extraction Kit was used to extract genomic DNA from the blood cell samples. Library creation used the immunoSEQ multiplex PCR assay. For the multiplex PCR, a mixture combining 60 forward primers for TCR Vbeta segments and 13 reverse primers for TCR Jbeta segments was used. A multiplex PCR assay on genomic DNA amplified the CDR3 region of rearranged TCR beta genes. The Illumina HiSeq System was used to sequence the amplified TCR beta libraries as 87-base-pair reads. The original methods were these. A later analysis counted approximately 84 million unique TCR beta chains across the 550 to 750 repertoires, and around 12 million of these chains were shared by at least two donors. Raw reads were error-corrected and collapsed into unique sequences by a nearest-neighbor algorithm in which closely related sequences were merged to remove PCR and sequencing errors. V, D and J gene segments were assigned by aligning CDR3 sequences to IMGT reference sequences. Each retained sequence needed at least a six-nucleotide match to both a V gene segment and a J gene segment. Rearrangements were classified as productive when the CDR3 lacked stop codons and remained in frame with V and J, and all other rearrangements were classified as non-productive. Following IMGT convention, CDR3 was defined as the stretch from the second conserved V-encoded cysteine up to the conserved J-encoded phenylalanine. The earlier analysis of 500 to 600 of the donors excluded sequences that lacked an unambiguous match to a single V gene segment. In an earlier analysis of a few hundred of the donors, a V segment was called functional when productive rearrangements were above 56.7%, and segregating when the standard deviation between donors exceeded 5%. A statistical classification framework was built to diagnose cytomegalovirus status from the catalog of TCR beta chain sequences. In a later analysis, V and J genes were assigned by comparing TCR nucleotide sequences against IMGT/GENE-DB human TR gene sequences. The TCRdist pipeline was used in a later analysis to assign CDR3 sequences and most-parsimonious VDJ recombination scenarios. In a later analysis, every TCR beta chain was defined by the combination of its CDR3 amino acid sequence and its V-gene family, and reads without a unique V-gene family were dropped. As a way to deal with suspected cross-contamination and a sequencing artifact, a later analysis dropped roughly 620 nucleotide sequences that were highly shared and had low generation probability. In a later analysis, a clonal expansion index was calculated for each public chain from normalized within-repertoire ranks of inferred template counts. Generation probabilities in a later analysis came from a VDJ recombination model fitted to out-of-frame rearrangements, and those results were checked against IGoR. In a later analysis, hypergeometric tests were used to score TCR-TCR, TCR-HLA and TCR-CMV co-occurrence, with a repertoire-size bias correction applied to TCR pairs. False discovery rates were estimated in a later analysis by permuting HLA or CMV assignments 20 times. In a later analysis, co-occurring TCRs were grouped using DBSCAN, with TCRdist sequence similarity added in when clustering inside HLA-allele-positive subsets. Repertoires with fewer than 30,000 or more than 120,000 public chains were left out of co-occurrence clustering, as were four to six repertoires with anomalous nucleotide sharing. TCRdb took this table from immuneACCESS and kept in-frame rearrangements with V and J called. Such tables lack part of the clones; where checked against another copy, unresolved V genes explain under half of the gap, and the rest is unexplained. From that table come the V and J calls and clone size; the DNA was used to work out D and trimming. The sample table contains around 130,000 clones; only one count was recorded for 70% to 80% of them. The ten largest clones represent approximately 0.94% of the sample.

The CDR3 starts with the cysteine, ends with the phenylalanine, and has 15 residues. Just CDR3 DNA is preserved here, 45 bases in frame from base 1. The germline V gene sets CDR1 to SGHRS and CDR2 to YFSETQ. At the junction V is shortened by 5 bases and J by 3 bases; bases outside the gene matches: 7. Rearrangement joined TRBV5-1 to TRBJ2-2; 7 junctional bases match TRBD2. The sample was PBMCs. The TCR originated in a woman aged 55-69 years in good health and CMV-seronegative. Read as DNA, the sequence is TGCGCCAGCAGGTTGACTAGCTCGGACACCGGGGAGCTGTTTTTT. It specifies CASRLTSSDTGELFF. Supplemented by the reference TRBV5-1 and TRBJ2-2 proteins around the CDR3, the complete variable domain is KAGVTQTPRYLIKTRGQQVTLSCSPISGHRSVSWYQQTPGQGLQFLFEYFSETQRNKGNFPGRFSGRQFSNSRSEMNVSTLELGDSALYLCASRLTSSDTGELFFGEGSRLTVL.